The clone carrying this TCR beta chain was found many times. What it recognizes is unknown. Trimming took off 4 bases at V and 2 bases at J, with 11 bases between the two ends. The V gene's germline CDR1 is KGHDR and CDR2 SFDVKD. The CDR3 loop spans 14 amino acids. Moderate-to-severe activity, CAS ≥3, NOSPECS ≥4 and duration under 3 months were recorded for donors with ophthalmopathy. PBMCs came from more than 7.5 ml of fresh peripheral blood. The record originates from a study of Graves' ophthalmopathy and Graves' hyperthyroidism. Notes on the study in general: Both an approximately 70% sensitivity and a 72.22% specificity characterized the model's predictions of ophthalmopathy progression.

Amplification of TCR beta CDR3 regions used RNA transcripts. First-round RT-PCR used HTBI primers; second-round multiplex PCR followed. TCRdb analysed the multiplex PCR reads with MiXCR anew, one entry per CDR3 protein. Seen here are 650,000 to 900,000 distinct CDR3 sequences, 35% to 50% observed once, and the top ten hold approximately 46%. This TCR came from an adult man with Graves' ophthalmopathy. The chain combines TRBV24-1 with TRBJ2-7, with D hard to call. The source material was peripheral blood. The CDR3 loop is CATSESDGTYEQYF. CDR3 nucleotide sequence: TGTGCCACCAGTGAATCTGACGGCACCTACGAGCAGTACTTC.